These 3 T cell receptor beta chains came from one sample sequenced in a study of shared clonotypes between healthy human individuals. Libraries were prepared by immunoSEQ multiplex PCR; TCRdb keeps only in-frame clonotypes and omits some of them. The data show 1.6 million or so clones, 98% to 99% seen once. Sequenced material: naive CD4+ T cells sorted from blood. The subset: CD45RA+ positively selected. The receptors originated from a man under 40 in good health.

V is TRBV9 and J is TRBJ1-1; D uncertain. The germline gives CDR1 SGDLS, CDR2 YYNGEE. The CDR3 covers 13 residues. V shed 0 bases and J shed 4 bases, with 7 bases lying between them. The CDR3 protein is CASSVEWSTEAFF. Here the CDR3 DNA reads TGTGCCAGCAGCGTAGAGTGGAGCACTGAAGCTTTCTTT.

The J gene is TRBJ2-7, the V gene TRBV7-2; a weak D match, TRBD2 (6 bases). Germline CDR1 SGHTA, CDR2 FQGNSA. The CDR3 runs to 15 residues. Trimming took off 1 base at V and 4 bases at J, with 14 bases between the two ends. The CDR3: CASSLGGSSGYEQYF. In DNA, the CDR3 is TGTGCCAGCAGCTTAGGAGGGAGTAGCGGTTACGAGCAGTACTTC.

V gene TRBV19 combines with J gene TRBJ2-5, with D possibly TRBD1 on 6 matching bases. From germline, CDR1 is LNHDA and CDR2 SQIVND (reference sequence). The CDR3 totals 12 residues. Trimming pared 3 bases from V and 7 bases from J, leaving 9 bases between. CDR3 protein: CASSMGHSTQYF. As DNA, the CDR3 is TGTGCCAGTAGTATGGGACACTCGACCCAGTACTTC.